The present T cell receptor (beta chain) was sequenced within a study of blood T cell repertoires in COVID-19. In the study overall: Donors in the United States, Italy and Spain gave samples during acute or convalescent COVID-19. From T cells, B-cell-depleted T cells, or PBMCs came the material, which was cDNA or gDNA.

The protocol was immunoSEQ multiplex PCR, while the TCRdb copy is restricted to in-frame clones and leaves out a portion. The repertoire holds roughly 260,000 clones, approximately 86% seen once, with 2% to 3% in the top ten. The table lists this clone with a count of one. Those who participated ranged in age from about 18 to 89 years and resided in 24 US areas. The CDR3 totals 15 residues. Germline V gives CDR1 SGHTA, CDR2 FQGNSA. Trimming left V 7 bases short and J 7 bases short, with 17 bases between. The chain joins TRBV7-2 to TRBJ1-6, with D uncertain. Sequenced sample: PBMCs or T cells enriched from blood (not recorded which). The clonotype was recovered from a woman in her twenties or thirties with acute COVID-19. The CDR3 here is CASTSPGFRNSPLHF. The CDR3 DNA follows: TGTGCCAGCACCTCCCCAGGATTTCGGAATTCACCCCTCCACTTT.